This T cell receptor (beta chain) was sequenced during a study of blood T cell repertoires in COVID-19. Study information: Researchers got acute and convalescent COVID-19 samples from the United States, Italy and Spain. Sample material is recorded as cDNA or gDNA derived from T cells, B-cell-depleted T cells, or PBMCs.

The authors' processing: Estimation of nucleated cell counts was performed using reference gene primer amplification. Data came from immunoSEQ multiplex PCR; TCRdb stores just in-frame clones and leaves some out. D and trimming come from the DNA, and the V and J calls and clone size come from that table. The sample yields some 240,000 clones, around 84% seen once. The ends were cut back, 6 bases at V and 4 bases at J, with 9 bases in the middle. Germline lookup yields CDR1 SGHAT and CDR2 FQNNGV. The CDR3 runs to 12 residues. Donors were grouped by their self-reported clinical history. The receptor comes from a woman in her forties or fifties who had been exposed to COVID-19. The chain employs TRBV11-2 and TRBJ1-1; D might be TRBD1 (6 bases). The sample consisted of PBMCs or T cells enriched from blood (not recorded which). The CDR3 bases are TGTGCCAGCAGGATAGGGGGCACTGAAGCTTTCTTT. This codes for CASRIGGTEAFF.